This T cell receptor (beta chain) emerged from a study of CD4 T cells in relation to SARS-CoV-2 and coronaviruses. For the study at large: Negative control cultures got HIV-1 Nef peptides or no peptide.

This table comes from immunoSEQ multiplex PCR, and its TCRdb copy is limited to in-frame clones, with some not included. The sample lists about 28,000 clones, 60% to 85% seen once, with around 15% in the top ten. A word on this clone: Its antigen remains unknown.

General study findings and limits: This crossreactivity analysis covered spike protein alone, no other viral proteins.

CD4+ T cells from unexposed donors were obtained before the COVID-19 pandemic (2011-2018). After ten to eleven days of culture, CD4+ T cells were isolated. Testing used SARS-CoV-2 S/N and four cold-coronavirus spikes on unexposed-donor CD4+ T cells, cells permitting. Sequencing input: CD4+ T cells from PBMCs, cultured in vitro. The sequence was obtained from a human donor in good health.

The CDR3 nucleotides read TGTGCCAGCAGCTCCTATAGACTAGCGGGGCCAGATACGCAGTATTTT. Protein: CASSSYRLAGPDTQYF. The chain has TRBV7-8 and TRBJ2-3; 11 nucleotides align to TRBD2. J lost 4 bases, V lost 4 bases, and 7 bases had no gene match. Germline-derived CDR1 and CDR2 are SGHVS and FQNEAQ. The CDR3 spans 16 residues.